This T cell receptor beta chain was identified during a study of blood T cell repertoires in COVID-19. About the study: Both acute and convalescent COVID-19 samples were obtained from the United States, Italy and Spain. Nucleic acid was either cDNA or gDNA, and it came from T cells, B-cell-depleted T cells, or PBMCs.

Trimming removed 4 bases from V and 8 bases from J; junction bases left unmatched: 7. CDR1 is LGHNA and CDR2 is YNFKEQ in the germline V gene. There are 15 residues in the CDR3. Assay: immunoSEQ multiplex PCR; the TCRdb copy retains only in-frame clones and omits some. The data show under 200,000 clones, 60% to 85% seen once. The receptor was isolated from a man aged 55 to 70 with acute or convalescent COVID-19. The rearrangement uses TRBV4-2 and TRBJ2-1, with 11 bases identical to TRBD2. The specimen was peripheral blood. The CDR3 sequence is CASSPGLAGDDEQFF. Here the CDR3 DNA reads TGTGCCAGCAGCCCCGGACTAGCGGGCGACGATGAGCAGTTCTTC.